The rows below give T cell receptor beta chains drawn from one sample of a study of CD8+ T cells in alopecia areata. Assay used: immunoSEQ multiplex PCR; TCRdb lists only in-frame clones, some missing. The table records 200,000 to 250,000 clones, around 62% of them present only once. Specimen: CD4+ T cells sorted from blood, collected at week 0. Receptors originate from a human donor with alopecia areata. CDR3s leave out the opening cysteine and the closing phenylalanine or tryptophan. A D gene is named only where the DNA matches it firmly.

D	V	CDR3
-	TRBV4-2	ASSQEKWVT
-	TRBV25-1	ASTPWGATDTQY
-	TRBV29-1	SVKGGKETEAF
-	TRBV10-3	AISDHGAPDYGYT
-	TRBV29-1	SVGRAGETQY
TRBD1	TRBV13	ASSLGYRGPTGELF
-	TRBV15	ATSRPPGGYT
-	TRBV7-3	ASSSGGTGELF
-	TRBV4-1	ASSQVGSNQPQH
-	TRBV5-1	ASSSDREKQY
-	TRBV2	ASSEGGRTLATNEKLF
-	TRBV5-1	ASRGPTENEQF
-	TRBV10-3	AISSTDTQY
-	TRBV7-9	ASSSGLAAYGTQY
-	TRBV7-9	ASSPHGGVRTEAF
TRBD1	TRBV29-1	SVAGTGESDGYGYT
-	TRBV28	ASTRSVNTEAF